This T cell receptor (beta chain) comes out of a study of T cell responses to AZD1222 COVID-19 vaccine. Study findings and constraints: Spike as a whole was targeted by vaccine-associated CD4 TCRs, dominant at 160-218 and 743-854.

Worth noting for this clone: Its antigen is unknown.

Here immunoSEQ multiplex PCR was the method, and the copy in TCRdb shows in-frame clones only, minus some. The sample lists approximately 100,000 clones, roughly 86% seen once, with over 2.5% in the top ten. The clonotype originates from an adult in good health. Sequencing used peripheral blood, obtained on day 0 of MenACWY control vaccination.

CDR3 bases: TGTGCCAGTAGGTACGGACTGGACACAGATACGCAGTATTTT. Translation gives CASRYGLDTDTQYF. V usage is TRBV19 and J usage is TRBJ2-3; possibly TRBD2 for D (5 bases). Deletions cut 6 bases from V and 2 bases from J, with 12 bases between. The CDR3 runs 14 residues. The germline V gene encodes CDR1 LNHDA and CDR2 SQIVND (reference sequence).